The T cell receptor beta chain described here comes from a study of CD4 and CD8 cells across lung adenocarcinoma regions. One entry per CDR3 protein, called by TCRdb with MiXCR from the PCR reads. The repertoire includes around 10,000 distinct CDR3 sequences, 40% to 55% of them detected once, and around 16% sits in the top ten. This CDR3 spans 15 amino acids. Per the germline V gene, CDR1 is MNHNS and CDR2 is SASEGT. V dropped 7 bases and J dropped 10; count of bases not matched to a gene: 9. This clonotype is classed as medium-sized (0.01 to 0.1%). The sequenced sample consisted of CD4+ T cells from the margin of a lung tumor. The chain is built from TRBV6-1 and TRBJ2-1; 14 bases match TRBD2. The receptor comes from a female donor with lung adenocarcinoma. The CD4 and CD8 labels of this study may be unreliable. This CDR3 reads CASKTGTSGSPEQFF. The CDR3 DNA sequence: TGTGCCAGCAAAACAGGGACTAGCGGGAGCCCCGAGCAGTTCTTC.